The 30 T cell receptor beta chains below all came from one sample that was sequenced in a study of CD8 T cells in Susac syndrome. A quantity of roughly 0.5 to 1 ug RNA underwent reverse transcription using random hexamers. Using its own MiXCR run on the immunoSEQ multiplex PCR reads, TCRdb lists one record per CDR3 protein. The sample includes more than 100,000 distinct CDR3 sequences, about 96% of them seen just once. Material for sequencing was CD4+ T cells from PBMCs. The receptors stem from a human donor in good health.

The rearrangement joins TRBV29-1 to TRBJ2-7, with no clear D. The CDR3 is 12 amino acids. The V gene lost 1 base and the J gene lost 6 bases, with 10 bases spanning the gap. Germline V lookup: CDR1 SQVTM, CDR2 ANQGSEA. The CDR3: CSVEVVASEQYF. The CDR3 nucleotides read TGCAGCGTTGAAGTCGTCGCGAGCGAGCAGTACTTC.

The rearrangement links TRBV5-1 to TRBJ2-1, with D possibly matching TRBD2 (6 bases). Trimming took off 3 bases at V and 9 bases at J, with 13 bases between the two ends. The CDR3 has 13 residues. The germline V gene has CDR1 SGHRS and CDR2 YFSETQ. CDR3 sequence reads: CASSSRPGVEQFF. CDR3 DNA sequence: TGCGCCAGCAGCTCCCGGCCGGGGGTTGAGCAGTTCTTC. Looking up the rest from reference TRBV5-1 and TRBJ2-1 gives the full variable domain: KAGVTQTPRYLIKTRGQQVTLSCSPISGHRSVSWYQQTPGQGLQFLFEYFSETQRNKGNFPGRFSGRQFSNSRSEMNVSTLELGDSALYLCASSSRPGVEQFFGPGTRLTVL.

CDR3 region: CASSPDLGTNYGYTF. CDR3 bases: TGTGCCAGCAGCCCCGACCTGGGGACTAACTATGGCTACACCTTC. This chain joins TRBV7-8 and TRBJ1-2; D uncertain. V was pared by 5 bases and J by 0 bases, with 13 bases between. The CDR3 covers 15 residues. Germline V gene lookup returns CDR1 SGHVS and CDR2 FQNEAQ. The complete variable domain, with remaining parts taken from reference TRBV7-8 and TRBJ1-2, reads GAGVSQSPRYKVAKRGQDVALRCDPISGHVSLFWYQQALGQGPEFLTYFQNEAQLDKSGLPSDRFFAERPEGSVSTLKIQRTQQEDSAVYLCASSPDLGTNYGYTFGSGTRLTVV.

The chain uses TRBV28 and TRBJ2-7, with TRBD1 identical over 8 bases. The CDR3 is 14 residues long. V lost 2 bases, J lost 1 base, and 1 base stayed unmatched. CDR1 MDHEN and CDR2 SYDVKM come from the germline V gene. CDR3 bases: TGTGCCAGCAGTTTAAACAGGGGGTCCTACGAGCAGTACTTC. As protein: CASSLNRGSYEQYF.

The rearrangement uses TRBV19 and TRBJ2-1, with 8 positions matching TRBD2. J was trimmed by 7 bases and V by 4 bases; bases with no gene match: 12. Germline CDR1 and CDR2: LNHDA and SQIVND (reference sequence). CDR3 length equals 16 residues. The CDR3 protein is CASSSPGTRGKNEQFF. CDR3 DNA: TGTGCCAGTAGTAGTCCCGGGACTAGGGGGAAAAATGAGCAGTTCTTC.

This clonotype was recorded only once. The CDR3 bases are TGCGCCAGCAGCCAAGAATGGGGACTAGCGGGAGTAGAGACCCAGTACTTC. Protein sequence: CASSQEWGLAGVETQYF. This chain joins TRBV4-1 and TRBJ2-5, with 14 bases lining up with TRBD2. V was pared by 0 bases and J by 4 bases, with 4 bases of the junction left unmatched. From germline, CDR1 is MGHRA and CDR2 YSYEKL. The CDR3 has 17 amino acids.

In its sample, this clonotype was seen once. CDR3 bases: TGTGCCACCAGTGATTGGGACAGGGTAAATGAGCAGTTCTTC. It codes for CATSDWDRVNEQFF. The V gene is TRBV24-1, the J gene TRBJ2-1; 9 nucleotides line up with TRBD1. V gave up 2 bases and J gave up 7 bases; unmatched junction bases: 2. The CDR3 covers 14 residues. Per germline, CDR1 KGHDR and CDR2 SFDVKD.

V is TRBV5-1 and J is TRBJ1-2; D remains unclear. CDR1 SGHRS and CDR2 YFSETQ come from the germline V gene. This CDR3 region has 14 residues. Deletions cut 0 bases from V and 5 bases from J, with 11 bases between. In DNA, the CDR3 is TGCGCCAGCAGCTTGGACATGCCGGTATATGGCTACACCTTC. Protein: CASSLDMPVYGYTF.

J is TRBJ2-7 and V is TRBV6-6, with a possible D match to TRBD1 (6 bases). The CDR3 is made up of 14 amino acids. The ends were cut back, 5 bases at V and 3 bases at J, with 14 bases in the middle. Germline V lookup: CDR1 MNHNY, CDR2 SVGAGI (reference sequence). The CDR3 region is CASSRTDSGYEQYF. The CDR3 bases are TGTGCCAGCAGTCGCACGGACAGTGGCTACGAGCAGTACTTC.

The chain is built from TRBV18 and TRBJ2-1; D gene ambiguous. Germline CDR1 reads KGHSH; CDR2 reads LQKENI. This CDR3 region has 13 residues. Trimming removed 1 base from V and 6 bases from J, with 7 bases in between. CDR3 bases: TGTGCCAGCTCACCACTAGTCAGCAATGAGCAGTTCTTC. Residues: CASSPLVSNEQFF. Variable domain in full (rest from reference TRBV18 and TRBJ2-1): NAGVMQNPRHLVRRRGQEARLRCSPMKGHSHVYWYRQLPEEGLKFMVYLQKENIIDESGMPKERFSAEFPKEGPSILRIQQVVRGDSAAYFCASSPLVSNEQFFGPGTRLTVL.

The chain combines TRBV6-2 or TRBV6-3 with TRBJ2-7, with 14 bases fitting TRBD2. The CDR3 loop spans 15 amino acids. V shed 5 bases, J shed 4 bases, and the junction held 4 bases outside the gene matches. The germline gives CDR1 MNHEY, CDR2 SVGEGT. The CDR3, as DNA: TGTGCCAGCAGTCGCCGGACTAGCGGGAGGTACGAGCAGTACTTC. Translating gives CASSRRTSGRYEQYF.

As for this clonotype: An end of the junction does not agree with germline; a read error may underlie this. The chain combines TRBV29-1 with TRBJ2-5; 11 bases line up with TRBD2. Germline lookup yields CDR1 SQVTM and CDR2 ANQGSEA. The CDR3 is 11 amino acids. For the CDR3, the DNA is TGCAGCGCCGGGACTAGCGGCGTCCAACACTTC. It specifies CSAGTSGVQHF.

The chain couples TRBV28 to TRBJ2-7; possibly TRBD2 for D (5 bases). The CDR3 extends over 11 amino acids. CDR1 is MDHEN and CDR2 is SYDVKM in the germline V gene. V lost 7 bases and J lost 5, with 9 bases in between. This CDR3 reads CASIYGNEQYF. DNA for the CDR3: TGTGCCAGCATATACGGGAACGAGCAGTACTTC.

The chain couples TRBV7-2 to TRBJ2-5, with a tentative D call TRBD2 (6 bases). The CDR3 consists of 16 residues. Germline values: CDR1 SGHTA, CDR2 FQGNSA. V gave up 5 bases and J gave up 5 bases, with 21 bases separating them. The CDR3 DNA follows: TGTGCCAGCAGCCCGGGACTCACTGTAGGGTCGGAGACCCAGTACTTC. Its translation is CASSPGLTVGSETQYF.

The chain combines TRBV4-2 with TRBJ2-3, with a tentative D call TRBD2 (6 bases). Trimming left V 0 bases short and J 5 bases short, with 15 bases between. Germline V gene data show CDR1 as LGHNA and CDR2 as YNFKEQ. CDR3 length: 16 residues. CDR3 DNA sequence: TGTGCCAGCAGCCAAGACGCGGGGATGGCGGGAGATACGCAGTATTTT. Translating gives CASSQDAGMAGDTQYF.

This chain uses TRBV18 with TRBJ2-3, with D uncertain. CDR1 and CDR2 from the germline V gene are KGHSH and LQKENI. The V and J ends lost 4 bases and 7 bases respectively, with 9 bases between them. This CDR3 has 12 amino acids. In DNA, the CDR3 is TGTGCCAGCTCACTAGCAGAACATACGCAGTATTTT. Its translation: CASSLAEHTQYF.

CDR3 coding DNA: TGTGCCAGCAGTTTTAGGAGTGCTAACTATGGCTACACCTTC. Translated: CASSFRSANYGYTF. The chain joins TRBV27 to TRBJ1-2; D is uncertain. V shed 3 bases and J shed 0 bases, with 8 bases lying between them. Germline V gives CDR1 MNHEY, CDR2 SMNVEV (reference sequence). This CDR3 is built from 14 residues.

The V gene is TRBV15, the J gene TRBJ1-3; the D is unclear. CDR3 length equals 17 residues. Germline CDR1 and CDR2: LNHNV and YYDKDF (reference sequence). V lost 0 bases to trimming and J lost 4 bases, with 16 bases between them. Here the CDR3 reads CATSRDPPTRSGNTIYF. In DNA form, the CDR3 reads TGTGCCACCAGCAGAGATCCGCCAACTAGGTCGGGAAACACCATATATTTT.

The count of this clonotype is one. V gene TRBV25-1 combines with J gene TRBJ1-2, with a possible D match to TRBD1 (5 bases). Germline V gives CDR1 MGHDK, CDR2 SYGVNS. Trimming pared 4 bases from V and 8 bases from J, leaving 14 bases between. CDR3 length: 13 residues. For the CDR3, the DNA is TGTGCCAGCAGTGCCGGGGGTACAAGGGGCTACACCTTC. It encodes CASSAGGTRGYTF.

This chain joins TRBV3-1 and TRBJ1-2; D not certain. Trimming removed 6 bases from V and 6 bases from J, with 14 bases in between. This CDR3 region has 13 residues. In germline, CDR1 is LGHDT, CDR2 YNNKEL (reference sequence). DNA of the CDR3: TGTGCCAGCAGTCCCTCGGGCTTCGATGGCTACACCTTC. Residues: CASSPSGFDGYTF.

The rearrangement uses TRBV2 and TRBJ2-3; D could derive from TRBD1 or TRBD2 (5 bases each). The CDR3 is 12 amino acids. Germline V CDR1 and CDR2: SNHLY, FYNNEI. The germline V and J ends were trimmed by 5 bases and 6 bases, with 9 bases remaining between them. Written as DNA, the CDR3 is TGTGCCAGCAGTTCGGGGACCGATACGCAGTATTTT. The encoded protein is CASSSGTDTQYF.

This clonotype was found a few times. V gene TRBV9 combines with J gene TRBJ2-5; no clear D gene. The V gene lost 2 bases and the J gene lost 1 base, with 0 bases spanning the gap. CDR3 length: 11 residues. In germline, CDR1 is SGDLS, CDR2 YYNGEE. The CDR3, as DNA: TGTGCCAGCAGCGTCCAAGAGACCCAGTACTTC. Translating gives CASSVQETQYF.

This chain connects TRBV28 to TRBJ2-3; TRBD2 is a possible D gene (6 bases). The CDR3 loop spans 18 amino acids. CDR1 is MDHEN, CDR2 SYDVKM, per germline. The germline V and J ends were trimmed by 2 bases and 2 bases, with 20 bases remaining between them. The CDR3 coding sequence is TGTGCCAGCAGTTTACCCATGGGGACTGGGCATAACACAGATACGCAGTATTTT. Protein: CASSLPMGTGHNTDTQYF.

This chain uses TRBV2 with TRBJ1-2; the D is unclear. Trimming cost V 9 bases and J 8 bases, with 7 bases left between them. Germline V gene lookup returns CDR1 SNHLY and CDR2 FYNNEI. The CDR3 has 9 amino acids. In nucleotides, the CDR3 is TGTGCCAGGTCAGGCGGCTACACCTTC. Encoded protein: CARSGGYTF. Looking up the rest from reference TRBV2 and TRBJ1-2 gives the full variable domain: EPEVTQTPSHQVTQMGQEVILRCVPISNHLYFYWYRQILGQKVEFLVSFYNNEISEKSEIFDDQFSVERPDGSNFTLKIRSTKLEDSAMYFCARSGGYTFGSGTRLTVV.

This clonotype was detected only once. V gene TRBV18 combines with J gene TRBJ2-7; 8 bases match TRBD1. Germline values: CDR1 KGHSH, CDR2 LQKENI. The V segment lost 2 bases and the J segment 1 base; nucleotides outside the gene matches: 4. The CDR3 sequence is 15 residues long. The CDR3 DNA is TGTGCCAGCTCACCAACGGGACAGGCTTCCTACGAGCAGTACTTC. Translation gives CASSPTGQASYEQYF.

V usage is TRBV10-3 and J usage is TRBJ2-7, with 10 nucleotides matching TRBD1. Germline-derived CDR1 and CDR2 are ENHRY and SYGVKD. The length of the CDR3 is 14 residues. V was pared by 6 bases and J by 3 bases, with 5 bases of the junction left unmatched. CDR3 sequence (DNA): TGTGCCATCAGCCCCGGGACAGGGGTCTACGAGCAGTACTTC. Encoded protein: CAISPGTGVYEQYF.

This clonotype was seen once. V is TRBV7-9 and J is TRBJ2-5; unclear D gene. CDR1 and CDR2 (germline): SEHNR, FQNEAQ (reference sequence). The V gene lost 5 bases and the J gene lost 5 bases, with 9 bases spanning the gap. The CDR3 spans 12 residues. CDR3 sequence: CASSALGETQYF. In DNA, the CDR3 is TGTGCCAGCAGCGCCCTAGGGGAGACCCAGTACTTC.

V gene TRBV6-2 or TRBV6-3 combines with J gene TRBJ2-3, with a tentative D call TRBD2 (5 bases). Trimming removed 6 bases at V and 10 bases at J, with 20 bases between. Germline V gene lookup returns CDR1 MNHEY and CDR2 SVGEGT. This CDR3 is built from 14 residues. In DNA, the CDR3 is TGTGCCAGCAGCCGCCGGGAACCCACTTACGCGCAGTATTTT. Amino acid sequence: CASSRREPTYAQYF.

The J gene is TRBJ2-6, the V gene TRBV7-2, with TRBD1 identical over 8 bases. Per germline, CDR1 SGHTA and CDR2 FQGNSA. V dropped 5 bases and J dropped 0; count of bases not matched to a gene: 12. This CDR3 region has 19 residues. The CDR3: CASSPRTGTVYSGANVLTF. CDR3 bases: TGTGCCAGCAGCCCGCGGACAGGGACCGTTTACTCTGGGGCCAACGTCCTGACTTTC.

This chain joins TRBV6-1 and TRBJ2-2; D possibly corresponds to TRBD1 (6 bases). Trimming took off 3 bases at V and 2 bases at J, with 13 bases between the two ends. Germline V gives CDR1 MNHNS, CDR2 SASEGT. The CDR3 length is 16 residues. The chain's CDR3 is CASSDTGTSNTGELFF. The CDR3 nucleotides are TGTGCCAGCAGTGACACCGGGACATCAAACACCGGGGAGCTGTTTTTT.